This T cell receptor beta chain stems from a study of Ad26.COV2.S vaccination and SARS-CoV-2 variants. Study background: This donor came from the COV1001 trial of Ad26.COV2.S.

Study-wide points: With respect to non-spike TCR breadth, vaccine and placebo recipients were similar. Vaccine recipients had higher spike-specific TCR breadth than placebo recipients. After vaccination, reports described spike-specific CD8+ and CD4+ T cell responses as showing substantial breadth.

Points on this clone: The antigen is unknown.

Treatment here: around 19 received Ad26.COV2.S at low or high dose, single or two shots; about 5 received placebo; per-sample allocation not given. Sampling happened 63 days after the first vaccine or placebo injection. The table came from immunoSEQ multiplex PCR; TCRdb's copy has only in-frame clones and leaves some out. This sample carries a few hundred thousand clones, less than 95% of them seen once, and the ten largest clones take around 4.2%. The TCR sequence derives from a person aged 18 to 65 who received the Ad26.COV2.S COVID-19 vaccine or a placebo. The input for sequencing was peripheral blood, taken in a trial of Ad26.COV2.S vaccine versus placebo.

The CDR3 bases are TGTGCCAGCAGCGGGATACAGAATGAGCAGTTCTTC. This translates into CASSGIQNEQFF. V usage is TRBV28 and J usage is TRBJ2-1; weak D call: TRBD2 (5 bases). The germline V gene encodes CDR1 MDHEN and CDR2 SYDVKM. The V end lost 6 bases, the J end lost 7 bases, and 10 bases lay between the germline ends. The CDR3 is 12 amino acids.